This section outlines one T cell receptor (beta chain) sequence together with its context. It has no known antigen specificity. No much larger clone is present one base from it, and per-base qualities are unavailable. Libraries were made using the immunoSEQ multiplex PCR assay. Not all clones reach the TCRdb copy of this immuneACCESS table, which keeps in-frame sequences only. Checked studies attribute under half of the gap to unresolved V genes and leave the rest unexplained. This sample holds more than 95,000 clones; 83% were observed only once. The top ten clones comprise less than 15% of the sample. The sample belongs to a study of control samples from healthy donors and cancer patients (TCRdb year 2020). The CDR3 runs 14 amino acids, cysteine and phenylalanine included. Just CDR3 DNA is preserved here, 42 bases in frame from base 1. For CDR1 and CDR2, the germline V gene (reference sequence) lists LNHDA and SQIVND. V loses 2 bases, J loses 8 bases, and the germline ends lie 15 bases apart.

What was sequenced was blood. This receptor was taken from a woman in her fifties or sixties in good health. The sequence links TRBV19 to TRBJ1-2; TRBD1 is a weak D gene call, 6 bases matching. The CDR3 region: CASSIIGGQAGYTF. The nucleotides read TGTGCCAGTAGTATAATAGGGGGACAAGCCGGCTACACCTTC.